One sample yielded the 9 T cell receptor beta chains listed below, sequenced in a study of T cell responses to AZD1222 COVID-19 vaccine. TCRdb's table, derived via immunoSEQ multiplex PCR, lists solely in-frame clones and lacks some. The sample yields some 150,000 clones, around 90% seen once. This specimen consisted of peripheral blood, obtained on day 0 of AZD1222 vaccination. These receptors originate from an adult in good health.

CDR3 in amino acids: CASSYQPSYEQYF. Here the CDR3 DNA reads TGTGCCAGCAGTTATCAGCCTTCCTACGAGCAGTACTTC. The J gene is TRBJ2-7, the V gene TRBV6-2 or TRBV6-3; D is uncertain. The germline gives CDR1 MNHEY, CDR2 SVGEGT. Trimming removed 3 bases from V and 1 base from J, with 7 bases in between. The CDR3 consists of 13 residues.

This chain connects TRBV24-1 to TRBJ2-7; 9 bases map to TRBD1. The V segment lost 9 bases and the J segment 6 bases; nucleotides outside the gene matches: 8. CDR1 and CDR2 from the germline V gene are KGHDR and SFDVKD. This CDR3 is 13 amino acids long. As DNA, the CDR3 is TGTGCCACCCGGGACAGGGATTATGGCGAGCAGTACTTC. Amino acids: CATRDRDYGEQYF.

The rearrangement joins TRBV5-8 to TRBJ2-7; D may match TRBD1 or TRBD2 (5 bases each). The CDR3 covers 16 residues. CDR1 SGHTS and CDR2 YDEGEE come from the germline V gene. V lost 4 bases and J lost 2, with 19 bases in between. The DNA of the CDR3 is TGTGCCAGCAGCCTGGGGGATTGGGCTGGGACCTACGAGCAGTACTTC. Its translation is CASSLGDWAGTYEQYF.

The chain uses TRBV28 and TRBJ2-1, with D perhaps matching TRBD2 (6 bases). The length of the CDR3 is 15 residues. CDR1 and CDR2 from the germline V gene are MDHEN and SYDVKM. The V end was cut by 3 bases, the J end by 4 bases, with 13 bases between. The CDR3 sequence is CASSFGGNSYNEQFF. Written as DNA, the CDR3 is TGTGCCAGCAGTTTTGGGGGGAATTCTTACAATGAGCAGTTCTTC.

This chain connects TRBV7-2 to TRBJ2-5, with 12 positions matching TRBD2. Germline CDR1 reads SGHTA; CDR2 reads FQGNSA. This CDR3 spans 17 amino acids. With 0 bases clipped from V and 5 bases from J, the junction kept 7 bases outside the gene matches. CDR3 region: CASSLALAGGPGETQYF. As DNA, the CDR3 is TGTGCCAGCAGCTTAGCCCTAGCGGGAGGGCCGGGGGAGACCCAGTACTTC.

This rearrangement joins TRBV6-5 to TRBJ1-3; possibly TRBD1 for D (6 bases). Germline CDR1 MNHEY, CDR2 SVGAGI. V was pared by 7 bases and J by 2 bases, with 15 bases between. This CDR3 has 15 residues. The CDR3 is CASTPWAGAGNTIYF. The CDR3 bases are TGTGCCAGCACCCCCTGGGCAGGGGCTGGAAACACCATATATTTT.

This rearrangement joins TRBV19 to TRBJ2-3; 7 bases fit TRBD2. Germline V gene lookup returns CDR1 LNHDA and CDR2 SQIVND (reference sequence). V lost 7 bases, J lost 3 bases, and 4 bases stayed unmatched. This CDR3 region has 13 residues. This chain's CDR3 is CASKFGRTDTQYF. The CDR3 DNA is TGTGCCAGTAAATTCGGGAGGACAGATACGCAGTATTTT.

This chain joins TRBV5-6 and TRBJ1-4; perhaps TRBD1 as D (5 bases). Germline values: CDR1 SGHDT, CDR2 YYEEEE. V gave up 4 bases and J gave up 6 bases, with 28 bases separating them. The CDR3 loop spans 19 amino acids. The CDR3 nucleotides are TGTGCCAGCAGCCGAAAATCCGGACACTCCGGAAAGGTAGATGAAAAACTGTTTTTT. Its protein is CASSRKSGHSGKVDEKLFF.

J is TRBJ1-1 and V is TRBV5-4; D is ambiguous. This CDR3 has 11 residues. Trimming shortened V by 2 bases and J by 2 bases, and 1 base separated the two germline ends. Per the germline V gene, CDR1 is SGHNT and CDR2 is YYREEE (reference sequence). The CDR3 DNA is TGTGCCAGCAGCTTCAACACTGAAGCTTTCTTT. Translated, it gives CASSFNTEAFF. The entire variable domain, with the rest obtained from reference TRBV5-4 and TRBJ1-1, is as follows: ETGVTQSPTHLIKTRGQQVTLRCSSQSGHNTVSWYQQALGQGPQFIFQYYREEENGRGNFPPRFSGLQFPNYSSELNVNALELDDSALYLCASSFNTEAFFGQGTRLTVV.